This T cell receptor beta chain was identified during a study of blood T cell repertoires in COVID-19 (dated by TCRdb to the early 2020s). Notes on the research overall: The collaborator samples originated in the United States, Italy and Spain and spanned the acute and convalescent phases of COVID-19. The material from the prospective study consisted of cDNA or gDNA derived from T cells, B-cell-depleted T cells, or PBMCs. The dataset comprised deeply sampled blood TCRbeta repertoires from subjects exposed to, actively infected with, or recovered from COVID-19. The repertoires were released in a freely available public database meant as a resource for research on the immune response to SARS-CoV-2. Samples were obtained from the ongoing ImmuneRACE study (first 160 participants) and from roughly 1,300 subjects provided by 6 global collaborators. Nearly every sample came with metadata listing a de-identified subject ID, COVID-19 status, age in years and sex. HLA class I and class II types, where available, came from metadata supplied by the sample provider rather than from assay-based typing. What the work shows at the level of the full study, not this receptor alone: The amount of clinical and demographic metadata varied by source and participant and was provided uncurated.

Of note for this clone: Its antigen target is currently unknown. No much larger clonotype is one base removed from it; base qualities were not supplied.

The CDR3, cysteine through phenylalanine, is 13 amino acids long. The CDR3 DNA has 39 bases and is translated from base 1. Via the germline V gene (reference sequence), CDR1 is MNHEY and CDR2 SMNVEV. Relative to germline, V is missing 0 bases and J is missing 10 bases, with 4 bases of the junction outside any gene match. TCRbeta CDR3 regions were amplified from genomic DNA by means of the immunoSEQ Assay, a bias-controlled multiplex PCR. The authors processed their data as follows. The number of nucleated cells in each sample was estimated from the amplification of reference gene primers within the assay. To quantify the absolute abundance of each unique TCRbeta CDR3 rearrangement, sequence reads were collapsed and filtered. For each sample, productive Simpson clonality was calculated as the square root of Simpson's diversity index across productive rearrangements. TCRdb provides this immuneACCESS table in a form limited to in-frame rearrangements. Some clones are lacking; in checked studies, under half of them reflect an unresolved V gene, and why the rest are absent is not known. V, J and clone size were drawn from that table, and D and trimming were deduced from the DNA. The sample includes 130,000 to 150,000 clones, with roughly 79% observed a single time. The ten largest clones add up to 7% to 9% of the sample.

Each collaborating institution followed its own protocols to collect whole blood in K2EDTA tubes. For TCRbeta analysis, collaborators shipped samples as frozen whole blood, isolated PBMCs, or DNA extracted from either of those sample types. This TCR was recovered from a human donor with acute or convalescent COVID-19. The donor label of this sample is uncertain. The chain uses TRBV27 and TRBJ2-3; 7 bases in the middle match TRBD2. Sequences were obtained from peripheral blood. The nucleotide sequence reads as follows: TGTGCCAGCAGTTTATCCGGACTAGGTCCGCAGTATTTT. Its product reads: CASSLSGLGPQYF.